The 22 T cell receptor beta chains in this list originate from one sample, sequenced in a study of control samples from healthy donors and cancer patients. The table came from immunoSEQ multiplex PCR; TCRdb's copy has only in-frame clones and leaves some out. The top ten clones hold under 4% of a sample with about 94,000 clones, roughly nine tenths of them seen once. Sample: blood. These receptor sequences come from a woman between 18 and 30 years old in good health.

CDR3 nucleotide sequence: TGTGCCAGCAGTGCTCCAGGGGGTTTGTACTATGGCTACACCTTC. Translating gives CASSAPGGLYYGYTF. The chain carries TRBV5-4 and TRBJ1-2; TRBD1 matches at 7 bases. The CDR3 spans 15 residues. Looked up from germline, CDR1 is SGHNT and CDR2 is YYREEE (reference sequence). The trim removed 5 bases at V and 3 bases at J, leaving 10 bases unmatched. Full variable domain (remainder filled in from reference TRBV5-4 and TRBJ1-2): ETGVTQSPTHLIKTRGQQVTLRCSSQSGHNTVSWYQQALGQGPQFIFQYYREEENGRGNFPPRFSGLQFPNYSSELNVNALELDDSALYLCASSAPGGLYYGYTFGSGTRLTVV.

This clone was seen a few times. The chain couples TRBV6-1 to TRBJ2-7; TRBD2 aligns across 9 bases. The junction had 2 bases not matched to a gene; V was cut back by 2 bases and J by 0 bases. Looked up from germline, CDR1 is MNHNS and CDR2 is SASEGT. The CDR3 sequence is 15 residues long. This chain's CDR3 is CASSELAGSSYEQYF. For the CDR3, the DNA is TGTGCCAGCAGTGAACTAGCGGGGAGCTCCTACGAGCAGTACTTC.

In this sample, this clone turned up once. This chain connects TRBV4-1 to TRBJ1-1; D remains unclear. Trimming pared 4 bases from V and 5 bases from J, leaving 20 bases between. CDR1 and CDR2 (germline): MGHRA, YSYEKL. The CDR3 loop spans 16 amino acids. In DNA, the CDR3 is TGCGCCAGCAGCCCCGCGCCCTTCTTACTGGGAACTGAAGCTTTCTTT. It encodes CASSPAPFLLGTEAFF.

The rearrangement joins TRBV6-4 to TRBJ1-2; D might be TRBD1 (5 bases). Trimming cost V 0 bases and J 5 bases, with 16 bases left between them. The V gene's germline CDR1 is MRHNA and CDR2 SNTAGT. This CDR3 spans 16 amino acids. The CDR3 DNA is TGTGCCAGCAGTGACTCGACGGGGGAAGGTGTTTATGGCTACACCTTC. Translating it yields CASSDSTGEGVYGYTF.

The CDR3: CAGSPGQGSEKLFF. CDR3 nucleotide sequence: TGTGCCGGCTCGCCGGGACAGGGAAGCGAAAAACTGTTTTTT. The gene calls are TRBV7-7 and TRBJ1-4; 9 bases fit TRBD1. The CDR3 runs to 14 residues. V was clipped by 11 bases and J by 8 bases; unmatched bases: 12. Germline CDR1 is SSHAT and CDR2 is FNYEAQ (reference sequence). Full variable domain (rest looked up from reference TRBV7-7 and TRBJ1-4): GAGVSQSPRYKVTKRGQDVTLRCDPISSHATLYWYQQALGQGPEFLTYFNYEAQPDKSGLPSDRFSAERPEGSISTLTIQRTEQRDSAMYRCAGSPGQGSEKLFFGSGTQLSVL.

This chain uses TRBV19 with TRBJ2-7, with D unclear. CDR1 and CDR2 from the germline V gene are LNHDA and SQIVND (reference sequence). Trimming pared 5 bases from V and 2 bases from J, leaving 13 bases between. CDR3 length: 14 residues. Here the CDR3 reads CASSSDPGPYEQYF. The CDR3 region has the DNA TGTGCCAGTAGTTCGGATCCAGGACCCTACGAGCAGTACTTC. The whole variable domain, remainder taken from reference TRBV19 and TRBJ2-7, is DGGITQSPKYLFRKEGQNVTLSCEQNLNHDAMYWYRQDPGQGLRLIYYSQIVNDFQKGDIAEGYSVSREKKESFPLTVTSAQKNPTAFYLCASSSDPGPYEQYFGPGTRLTVT.

V is TRBV7-3 and J is TRBJ1-3; D possibly corresponds to TRBD1 (5 bases). The germline CDR1 and CDR2 sequences are SGHTA and FQGTGA. The CDR3 runs 15 residues. Trimming removed 2 bases at V and 0 bases at J, with 8 bases between. The CDR3 is CASSLHGTSGNTIYF. In DNA form, the CDR3 reads TGTGCCAGCAGCTTACACGGGACCTCTGGAAACACCATATATTTT. Looking up the rest from reference TRBV7-3 and TRBJ1-3 gives the full variable domain: GAGVSQTPSNKVTEKGKYVELRCDPISGHTALYWYRQSLGQGPEFLIYFQGTGAADDSGLPNDRFFAVRPEGSVSTLKIQRTERGDSAVYLCASSLHGTSGNTIYFGEGSWLTVV.

Here the CDR3 DNA reads TGTGCCAGTAGTTGGGGACAGGGTTCGAATGAGCAGTTCTTC. Its protein product is CASSWGQGSNEQFF. The chain couples TRBV19 to TRBJ2-1, with 9 nucleotides matching TRBD1. The CDR3 length is 14 residues. CDR1 and CDR2 from the germline V gene are LNHDA and SQIVND (reference sequence). The V segment lost 5 bases and the J segment 7 bases; nucleotides outside the gene matches: 6.

The genes are TRBV4-1 and TRBJ2-5; D may be TRBD1 (7 bases). Germline CDR1 is MGHRA and CDR2 is YSYEKL. The CDR3 consists of 16 residues. V lost 2 bases, J lost 5 bases, and 18 bases lay in between. The CDR3 DNA sequence: TGCGCCAGCAGCCAACAGAGGCAGGGGGGAAGGGAGACCCAGTACTTC. As protein: CASSQQRQGGRETQYF.

The rearrangement links TRBV10-3 to TRBJ2-7; 7 bases fit TRBD1. The germline V gene encodes CDR1 ENHRY and CDR2 SYGVKD. V dropped 6 bases and J dropped 5; count of bases not matched to a gene: 7. The CDR3 runs 13 residues. The CDR3 loop reads CAIRGTVPHEQYF. In DNA, the CDR3 is TGTGCCATCAGGGGGACAGTTCCCCACGAGCAGTACTTC.

The J gene is TRBJ1-1, the V gene TRBV14; D not resolved. The CDR3 spans 15 residues. The V gene's germline CDR1 is SGHDN and CDR2 FVKESK. V lost 0 bases, J lost 3 bases, and 11 bases lay in between. CDR3 sequence (DNA): TGTGCCAGCAGCCAAGATCCGGTTAGTTACACTGAAGCTTTCTTT. Translation gives CASSQDPVSYTEAFF.

The rearrangement links TRBV15 to TRBJ2-2; D gene uncertain. Trimming removed 0 bases from V and 1 base from J, with 12 bases in between. CDR3 length: 17 residues. Germline CDR1 is LNHNV and CDR2 is YYDKDF (reference sequence). The CDR3 DNA reads as TGTGCCACCAGCAGAGATTCCGGCCCTCTGAACACCGGGGAGCTGTTTTTT. Protein product: CATSRDSGPLNTGELFF. Full variable domain (rest looked up from reference TRBV15 and TRBJ2-2): DAMVIQNPRYQVTQFGKPVTLSCSQTLNHNVMYWYQQKSSQAPKLLFHYYDKDFNNEADTPDNFQSRRPNTSFCFLDIRSPGLGDTAMYLCATSRDSGPLNTGELFFGEGSRLTVL.

CDR3 in amino acids: CASSPGTSLGSGELFF. The CDR3 DNA reads TGTGCCAGCAGCCCCGGGACTAGCCTCGGATCCGGGGAGCTGTTTTTT. The chain joins TRBV14 to TRBJ2-2; TRBD2 aligns across 9 bases. J was trimmed by 6 bases and V by 4 bases; bases with no gene match: 9. This CDR3 has 16 amino acids. From germline, CDR1 is SGHDN and CDR2 FVKESK.

CDR3 sequence: CASSFKAGGFQETQYF. The CDR3 nucleotides are TGTGCCAGCAGTTTCAAAGCGGGGGGTTTCCAAGAGACCCAGTACTTC. The genes are TRBV27 and TRBJ2-5; 9 nucleotides match TRBD2. V was pared by 3 bases and J by 1 base, with 6 bases of the junction left unmatched. The CDR3 sequence is 16 residues long. Per germline, CDR1 MNHEY and CDR2 SMNVEV (reference sequence).

The chain uses TRBV6-5 and TRBJ1-2, with D tentatively TRBD1 (5 bases). V lost 0 bases and J 8 bases, leaving 19 bases between the germline ends. Germline V CDR1 and CDR2: MNHEY, SVGAGI. CDR3 length: 16 residues. Here the CDR3 DNA reads TGTGCCAGCAGTTACTCGCGGGGACTGACCGGCCACGGCTACACCTTC. Residues: CASSYSRGLTGHGYTF.

This rearrangement joins TRBV27 to TRBJ1-3; the D is unclear. The CDR3 is made up of 15 amino acids. CDR1 and CDR2 from the germline V gene are MNHEY and SMNVEV (reference sequence). The V and J ends lost 3 bases and 0 bases respectively, with 9 bases between them. The CDR3 region is CASSFSGDSGNTIYF. The CDR3 DNA reads as TGTGCCAGCAGTTTCTCCGGGGACTCTGGAAACACCATATATTTT.

The chain joins TRBV3-1 (or the pseudogene TRBV3-2) to TRBJ1-2; tentative D call: TRBD1 (6 bases). The CDR3 has 13 amino acids. V was cut by 2 bases and J by 4 bases, with 8 bases left in between. CDR1 LGHDT and CDR2 YNNKEL come from the germline V gene (reference sequence). CDR3 residues: CASSQSGVYGYTF. DNA of the CDR3: TGTGCCAGCAGCCAATCAGGGGTCTATGGCTACACCTTC.

CDR3 in DNA: TGTGCCAGCAGCTTGGGGGGGTCTAACTATGGCTACACCTTC. It yields the protein CASSLGGSNYGYTF. The chain has TRBV11-2 and TRBJ1-2, with a possible D match to TRBD1 (5 bases). V lost 3 bases, J lost 0 bases, and 8 bases lay in between. The CDR3 loop spans 14 amino acids. CDR1 is SGHAT, CDR2 FQNNGV, per germline. The whole variable domain, filled in from reference TRBV11-2 and TRBJ1-2, reads EAGVAQSPRYKIIEKRQSVAFWCNPISGHATLYWYQQILGQGPKLLIQFQNNGVVDDSQLPKDRFSAERLKGVDSTLKIQPAKLEDSAVYLCASSLGGSNYGYTFGSGTRLTVV.

The gene calls are TRBV19 and TRBJ2-1; tentatively, D is TRBD1 (6 bases). This CDR3 has 16 residues. CDR1 and CDR2 (germline): LNHDA, SQIVND (reference sequence). Trimming took 4 bases from V and 0 from J, leaving 13 bases between them. The DNA for the CDR3 is TGTGCCAGTAGTAGGCAGGGGACAAGCTCCTACAATGAGCAGTTCTTC. It codes for CASSRQGTSSYNEQFF. Full variable domain (remainder filled in from reference TRBV19 and TRBJ2-1): DGGITQSPKYLFRKEGQNVTLSCEQNLNHDAMYWYRQDPGQGLRLIYYSQIVNDFQKGDIAEGYSVSREKKESFPLTVTSAQKNPTAFYLCASSRQGTSSYNEQFFGPGTRLTVL.

This clone was seen only once. This chain uses TRBV6-5 with TRBJ1-5; 7 bases match TRBD1. This CDR3 has 13 amino acids. CDR1 is MNHEY, CDR2 SVGAGI, per germline. The junction had 9 bases not matched to a gene; V was cut back by 5 bases and J by 11 bases. CDR3 sequence (DNA): TGTGCCAGCAGTACCGCCAGGGGGTGGACCCAGCATTTT. Protein sequence: CASSTARGWTQHF.

CDR3 protein: CASSFAPDRTANTEAFF. CDR3 DNA sequence: TGTGCCAGCAGTTTTGCCCCGGATCGGACAGCGAACACTGAAGCTTTCTTT. The chain couples TRBV27 to TRBJ1-1, with D perhaps TRBD1 (6 bases). The germline CDR1 and CDR2 sequences are MNHEY and SMNVEV (reference sequence). Trimming took off 3 bases at V and 1 base at J, with 18 bases between the two ends. The CDR3 runs 17 residues.

CDR3 in amino acids: CASSPRGSGDTEAFF. CDR3 bases: TGTGCCAGCTCACCAAGGGGGTCCGGGGACACTGAAGCTTTCTTT. The chain combines TRBV18 with TRBJ1-1; TRBD1 might be the D (6 bases). V lost 2 bases to trimming and J lost 3 bases, with 13 bases between them. Germline-derived CDR1 and CDR2 are KGHSH and LQKENI. The CDR3 contains 15 residues.